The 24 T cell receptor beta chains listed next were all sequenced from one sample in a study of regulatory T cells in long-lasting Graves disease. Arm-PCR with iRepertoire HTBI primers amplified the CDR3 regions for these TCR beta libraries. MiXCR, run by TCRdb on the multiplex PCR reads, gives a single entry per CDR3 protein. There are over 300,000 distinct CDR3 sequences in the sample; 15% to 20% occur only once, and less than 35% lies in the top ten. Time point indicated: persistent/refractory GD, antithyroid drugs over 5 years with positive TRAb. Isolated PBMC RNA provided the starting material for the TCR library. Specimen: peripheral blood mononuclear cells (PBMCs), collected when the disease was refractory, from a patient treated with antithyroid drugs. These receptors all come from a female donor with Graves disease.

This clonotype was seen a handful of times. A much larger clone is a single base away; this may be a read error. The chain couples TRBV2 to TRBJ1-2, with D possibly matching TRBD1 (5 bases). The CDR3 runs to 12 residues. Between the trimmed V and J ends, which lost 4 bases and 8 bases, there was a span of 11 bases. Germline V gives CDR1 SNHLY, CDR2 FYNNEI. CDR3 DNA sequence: TGTGCCAGCAGTGGGAGGGGATGGGGCTACACCTTC. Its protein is CASSGRGWGYTF. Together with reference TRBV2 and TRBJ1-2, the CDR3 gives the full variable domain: EPEVTQTPSHQVTQMGQEVILRCVPISNHLYFYWYRQILGQKVEFLVSFYNNEISEKSEIFDDQFSVERPDGSNFTLKIRSTKLEDSAMYFCASSGRGWGYTFGSGTRLTVV.

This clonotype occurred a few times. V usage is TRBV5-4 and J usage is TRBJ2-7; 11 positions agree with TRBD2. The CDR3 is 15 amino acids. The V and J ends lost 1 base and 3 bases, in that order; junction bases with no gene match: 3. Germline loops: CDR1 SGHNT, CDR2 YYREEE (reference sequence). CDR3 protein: CASSLLAGGGYEQYF. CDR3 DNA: TGTGCCAGCAGCTTGCTAGCGGGAGGAGGCTACGAGCAGTACTTC.

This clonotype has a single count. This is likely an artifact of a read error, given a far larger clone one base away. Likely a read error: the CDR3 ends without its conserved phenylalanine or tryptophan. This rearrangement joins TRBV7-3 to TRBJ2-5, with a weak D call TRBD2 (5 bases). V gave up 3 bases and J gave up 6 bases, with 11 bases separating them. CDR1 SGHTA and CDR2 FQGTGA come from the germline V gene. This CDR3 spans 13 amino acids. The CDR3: CASSFTPGKTQYS. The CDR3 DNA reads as TGTGCCAGCAGCTTCACTCCCGGGAAGACCCAGTACTCC.

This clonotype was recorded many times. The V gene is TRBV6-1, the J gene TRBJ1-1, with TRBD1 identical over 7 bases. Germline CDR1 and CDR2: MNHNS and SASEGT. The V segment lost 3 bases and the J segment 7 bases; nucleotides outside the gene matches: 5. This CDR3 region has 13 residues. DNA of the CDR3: TGTGCCAGCAGTGAGGGACAGCTTCGTGAAGCTTTCTTT. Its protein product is CASSEGQLREAFF.

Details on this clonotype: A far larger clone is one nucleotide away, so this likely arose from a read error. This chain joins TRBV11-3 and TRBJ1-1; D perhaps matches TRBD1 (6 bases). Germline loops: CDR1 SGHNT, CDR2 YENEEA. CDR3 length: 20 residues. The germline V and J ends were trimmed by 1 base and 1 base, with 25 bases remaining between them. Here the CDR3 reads CASSLVGQGLGLRSNTEAFF. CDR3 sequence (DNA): TGTGCCAGCAGCTTAGTTGGGCAGGGGCTCGGCTTACGCTCGAACACTGAAGCTTTCTTT.

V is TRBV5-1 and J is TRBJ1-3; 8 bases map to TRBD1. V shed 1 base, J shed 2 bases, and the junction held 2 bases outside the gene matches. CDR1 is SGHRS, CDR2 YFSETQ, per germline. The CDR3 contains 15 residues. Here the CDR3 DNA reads TGCGCCAGCAGCTTGCAGGGGGCGGCTGGAAACACCATATATTTT. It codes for CASSLQGAAGNTIYF.

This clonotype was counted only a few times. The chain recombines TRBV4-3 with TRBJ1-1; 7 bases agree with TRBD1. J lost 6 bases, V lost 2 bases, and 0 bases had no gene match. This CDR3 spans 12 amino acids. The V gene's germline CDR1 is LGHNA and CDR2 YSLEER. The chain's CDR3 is CASSQQGAEAFF. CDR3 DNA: TGCGCCAGCAGCCAACAGGGGGCTGAAGCTTTCTTT.

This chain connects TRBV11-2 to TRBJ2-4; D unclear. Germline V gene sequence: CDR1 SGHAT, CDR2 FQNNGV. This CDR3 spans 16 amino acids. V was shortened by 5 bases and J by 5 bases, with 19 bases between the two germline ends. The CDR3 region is CASSQFRGFEQNIQYF. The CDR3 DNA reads TGTGCCAGCAGCCAATTCAGAGGCTTTGAGCAAAACATTCAGTACTTC.

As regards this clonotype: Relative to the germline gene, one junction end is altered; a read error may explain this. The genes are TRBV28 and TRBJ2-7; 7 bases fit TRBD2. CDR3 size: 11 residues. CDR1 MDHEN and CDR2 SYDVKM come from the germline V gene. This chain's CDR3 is CAAGRASERYF. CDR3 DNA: TGTGCGGCTGGGAGGGCCTCCGAGCGGTACTTC.

CDR3 coding DNA: TGTGCCAGCAGCTTAGAGGAGAGGTCTAGCGGGAGGGCCGGGAACACTGAAGCTTTCTTT. Protein product: CASSLEERSSGRAGNTEAFF. The V and J genes are TRBV7-2 and TRBJ1-1, with D unclear. Germline values: CDR1 SGHTA, CDR2 FQGNSA. Trimming removed 1 base at V and 1 base at J, with 25 bases between. CDR3 length: 20 residues. Full variable domain (outside the CDR3, taken from reference TRBV7-2 and TRBJ1-1): GAGVSQSPSNKVTEKGKDVELRCDPISGHTALYWYRQSLGQGLEFLIYFQGNSAPDKSGLPSDRFSAERTGGSVSTLTIQRTQQEDSAVYLCASSLEERSSGRAGNTEAFFGQGTRLTVV.

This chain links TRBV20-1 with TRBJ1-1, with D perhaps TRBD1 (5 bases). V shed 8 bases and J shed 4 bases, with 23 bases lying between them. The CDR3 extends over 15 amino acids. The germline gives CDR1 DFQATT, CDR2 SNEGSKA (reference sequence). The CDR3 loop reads CSTGGGGDLITEAFF. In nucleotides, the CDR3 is TGCAGTACGGGAGGCGGAGGGGATCTTATCACTGAAGCTTTCTTT.

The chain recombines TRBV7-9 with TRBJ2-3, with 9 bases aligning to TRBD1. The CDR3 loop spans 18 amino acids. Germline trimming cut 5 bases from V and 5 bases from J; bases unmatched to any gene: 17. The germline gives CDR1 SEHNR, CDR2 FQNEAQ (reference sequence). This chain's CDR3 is CASSPRGVTGGREDTQYF. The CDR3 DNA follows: TGTGCCAGCAGCCCTAGGGGAGTGACAGGGGGGCGCGAAGATACGCAGTATTTT. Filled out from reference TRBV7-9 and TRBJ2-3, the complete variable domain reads DTGVSQNPRHKITKRGQNVTFRCDPISEHNRLYWYRQTLGQGPEFLTYFQNEAQLEKSRLLSDRFSAERPKGSFSTLEIQRTEQGDSAMYLCASSPRGVTGGREDTQYFGPGTRLTVL.

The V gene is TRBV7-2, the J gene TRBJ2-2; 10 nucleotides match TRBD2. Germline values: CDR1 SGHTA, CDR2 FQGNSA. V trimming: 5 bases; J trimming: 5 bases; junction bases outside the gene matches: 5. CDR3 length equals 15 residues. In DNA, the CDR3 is TGTGCCAGCAGCGCCCTAGCGGGAGTGACCGGGGAGCTGTTTTTT. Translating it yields CASSALAGVTGELFF. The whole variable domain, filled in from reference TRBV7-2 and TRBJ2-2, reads GAGVSQSPSNKVTEKGKDVELRCDPISGHTALYWYRQSLGQGLEFLIYFQGNSAPDKSGLPSDRFSAERTGGSVSTLTIQRTQQEDSAVYLCASSALAGVTGELFFGEGSRLTVL.

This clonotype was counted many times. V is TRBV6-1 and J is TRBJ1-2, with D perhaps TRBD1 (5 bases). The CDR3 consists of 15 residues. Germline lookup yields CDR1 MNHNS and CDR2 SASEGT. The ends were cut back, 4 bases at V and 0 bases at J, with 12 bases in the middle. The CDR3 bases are TGTGCCAGCAGTGCTTGGGGGAAGGCTAACTATGGCTACACCTTC. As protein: CASSAWGKANYGYTF.

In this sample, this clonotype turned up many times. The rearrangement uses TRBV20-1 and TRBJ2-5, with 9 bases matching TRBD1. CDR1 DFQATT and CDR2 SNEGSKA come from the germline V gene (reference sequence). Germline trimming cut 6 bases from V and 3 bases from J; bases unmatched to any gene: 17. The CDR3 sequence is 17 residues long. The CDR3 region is CSAPQGQGWPGEETQYF. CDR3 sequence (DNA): TGCAGTGCCCCCCAGGGACAGGGATGGCCAGGGGAAGAGACCCAGTACTTC.

As DNA, the CDR3 is TGTGCCAGCAGCTTAGGAGGAACTAGCGGGGACATTTACGAGCAGTACTTC. Translation gives CASSLGGTSGDIYEQYF. V usage is TRBV7-9 and J usage is TRBJ2-7; 10 bases agree with TRBD2. CDR3 length equals 17 residues. Trimming cost V 1 base and J 4 bases; bases outside gene matches: 10. Germline CDR1 reads SEHNR; CDR2 reads FQNEAQ (reference sequence).

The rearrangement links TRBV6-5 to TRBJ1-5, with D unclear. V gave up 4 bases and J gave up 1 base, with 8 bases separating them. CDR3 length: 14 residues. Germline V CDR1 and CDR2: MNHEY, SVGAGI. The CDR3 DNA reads TGTGCCAGCAGTTTTGGGGAGAGCAATCAGCCCCAGCATTTT. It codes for CASSFGESNQPQHF.

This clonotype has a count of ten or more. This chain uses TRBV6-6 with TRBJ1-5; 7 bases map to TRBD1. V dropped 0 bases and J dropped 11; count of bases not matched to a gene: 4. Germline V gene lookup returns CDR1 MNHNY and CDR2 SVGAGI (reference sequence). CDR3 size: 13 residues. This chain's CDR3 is CASSYSTGLAQHF. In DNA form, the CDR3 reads TGTGCCAGCAGTTACTCGACAGGGTTAGCCCAGCATTTT.

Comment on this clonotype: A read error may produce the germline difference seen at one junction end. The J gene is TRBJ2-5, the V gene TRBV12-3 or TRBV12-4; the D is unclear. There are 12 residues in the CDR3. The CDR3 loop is CASSSPPGTQYF. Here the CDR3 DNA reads TGCGCCAGCAGTTCGCCTCCTGGTACCCAGTACTTC.

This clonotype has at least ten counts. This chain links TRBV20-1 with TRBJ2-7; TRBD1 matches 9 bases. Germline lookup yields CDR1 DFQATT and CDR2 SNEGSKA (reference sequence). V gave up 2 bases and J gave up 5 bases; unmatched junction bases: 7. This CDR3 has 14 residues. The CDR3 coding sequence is TGCAGTGCTAGACAACAGGGGGCGAGGGACGAGCAGTACTTC. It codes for CSARQQGARDEQYF.

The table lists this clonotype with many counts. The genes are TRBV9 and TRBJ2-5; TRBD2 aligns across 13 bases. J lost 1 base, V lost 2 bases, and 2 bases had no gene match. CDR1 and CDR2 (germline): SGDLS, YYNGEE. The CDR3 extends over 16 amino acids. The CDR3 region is CASSVGTSGTQETQYF. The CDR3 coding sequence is TGTGCCAGCAGCGTTGGGACTAGCGGGACCCAAGAGACCCAGTACTTC. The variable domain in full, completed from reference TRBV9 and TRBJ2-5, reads DSGVTQTPKHLITATGQRVTLRCSPRSGDLSVYWYQQSLDQGLQFLIQYYNGEERAKGNILERFSAQQFPDLHSELNLSSLELGDSALYFCASSVGTSGTQETQYFGPGTRLLVL.

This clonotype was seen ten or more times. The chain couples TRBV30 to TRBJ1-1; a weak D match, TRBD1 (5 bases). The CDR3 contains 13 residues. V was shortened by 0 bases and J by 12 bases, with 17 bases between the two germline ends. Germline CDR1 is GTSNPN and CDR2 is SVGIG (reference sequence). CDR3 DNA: TGTGCCTGGAGTGTACGGCGATGGGACTTAACTTTCTTT. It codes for CAWSVRRWDLTFF.

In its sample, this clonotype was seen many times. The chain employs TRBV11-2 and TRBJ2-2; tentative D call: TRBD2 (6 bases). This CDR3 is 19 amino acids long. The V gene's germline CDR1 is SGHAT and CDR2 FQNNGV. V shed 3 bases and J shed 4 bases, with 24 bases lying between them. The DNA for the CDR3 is TGTGCCAGCAGCTTTCTTCCCCTCTCACTAGCTTTGGGCACCGGGGAGCTGTTTTTT. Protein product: CASSFLPLSLALGTGELFF.

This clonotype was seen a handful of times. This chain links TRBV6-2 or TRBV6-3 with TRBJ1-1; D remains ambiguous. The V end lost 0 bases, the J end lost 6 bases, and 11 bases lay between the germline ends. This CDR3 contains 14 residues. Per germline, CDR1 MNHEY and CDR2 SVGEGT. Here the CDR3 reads CASSYSTASAEAFF. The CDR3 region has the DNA TGTGCCAGCAGTTACTCCACGGCCTCCGCTGAAGCTTTCTTT.